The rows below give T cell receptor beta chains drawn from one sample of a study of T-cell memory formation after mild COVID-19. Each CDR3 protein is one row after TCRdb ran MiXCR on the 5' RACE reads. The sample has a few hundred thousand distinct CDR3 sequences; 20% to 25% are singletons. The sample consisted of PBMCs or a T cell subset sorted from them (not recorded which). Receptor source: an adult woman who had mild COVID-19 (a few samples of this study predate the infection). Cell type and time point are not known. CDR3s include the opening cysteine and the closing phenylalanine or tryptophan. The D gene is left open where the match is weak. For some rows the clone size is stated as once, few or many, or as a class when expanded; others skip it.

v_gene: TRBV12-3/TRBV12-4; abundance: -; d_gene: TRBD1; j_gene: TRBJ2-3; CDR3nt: TGTGCCAGCAGCTTGCACACCGGGACAGGACCGACAGATACGCAGTATTTT; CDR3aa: CASSLHTGTGPTDTQYF
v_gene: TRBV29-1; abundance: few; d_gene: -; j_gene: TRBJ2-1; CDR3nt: TGCAGCGTTGGACCGGGAGAGCAGTTCTTC; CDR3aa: CSVGPGEQFF
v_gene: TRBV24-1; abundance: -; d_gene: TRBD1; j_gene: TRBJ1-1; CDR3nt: TGTGCCACCAGTGATTACAGGGGTAGTGAAGCTTTCTTT; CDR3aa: CATSDYRGSEAFF
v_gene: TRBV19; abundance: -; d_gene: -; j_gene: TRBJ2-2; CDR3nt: TGTGCCAGTACCCCTGGGACCTTGAACACCGGGGAGCTGTTTTTT; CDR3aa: CASTPGTLNTGELFF
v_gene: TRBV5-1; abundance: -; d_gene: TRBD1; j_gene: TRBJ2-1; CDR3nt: TGCGCCAGCAGGACCCCGACAGGGTTCGGCTCCTACAATGAGCAGTTCTTC; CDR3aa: CASRTPTGFGSYNEQFF
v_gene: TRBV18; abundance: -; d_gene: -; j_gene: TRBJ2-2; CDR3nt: TGTGCCAGCTCACCGACGACAACGAACACCGGGGAGCTGTTTTTT; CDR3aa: CASSPTTTNTGELFF
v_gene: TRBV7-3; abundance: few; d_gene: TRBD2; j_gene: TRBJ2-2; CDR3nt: TGTGCCAGCAGTTACGAGGGAACTAGCGACACCGGGGAGCTGTTTTTT; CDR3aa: CASSYEGTSDTGELFF
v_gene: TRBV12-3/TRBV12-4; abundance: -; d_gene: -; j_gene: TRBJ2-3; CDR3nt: TGTGCCAGCAGTTTGATTGGGGGGAGAATTAGCACAGATACGCAGTATTTT; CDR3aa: CASSLIGGRISTDTQYF
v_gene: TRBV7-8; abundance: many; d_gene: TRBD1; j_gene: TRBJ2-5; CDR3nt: TGTGCCAGCAGCTTTACAGGGGTTACCAGAGAGACCCAGTACTTC; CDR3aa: CASSFTGVTRETQYF
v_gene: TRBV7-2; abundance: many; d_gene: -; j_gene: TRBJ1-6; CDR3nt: TGTGCCAGCAGCCCTCACTATAATTCACCCCTCCACTTT; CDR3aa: CASSPHYNSPLHF
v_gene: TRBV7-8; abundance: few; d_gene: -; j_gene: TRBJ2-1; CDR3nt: TGTGCCAGCAGCTTAGCGAGGACGGGGAATGAGCAGTTCTTC; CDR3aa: CASSLARTGNEQFF
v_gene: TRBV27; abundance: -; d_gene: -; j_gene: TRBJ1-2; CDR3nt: TGTGCCAGTCGGGCTCTGGGAAACTATGGCTACACCTTC; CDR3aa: CASRALGNYGYTF
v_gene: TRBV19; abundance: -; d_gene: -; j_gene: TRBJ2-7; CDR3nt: TGTGCCAGTAGTGACCGGGGCCGAACTACCTCCTACGAGCAGTACTTC; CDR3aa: CASSDRGRTTSYEQYF
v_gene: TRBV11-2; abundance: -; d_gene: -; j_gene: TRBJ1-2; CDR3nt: TGTGCCAGCAGCTTCTCGGGTGTTTCGAGCTATGGCTACACCTTC; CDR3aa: CASSFSGVSSYGYTF
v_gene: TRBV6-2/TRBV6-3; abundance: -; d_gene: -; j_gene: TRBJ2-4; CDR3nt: TGTGCCAGCAGCAAGACAGGGAGGTCAGCCCTAGCCAAAAACATTCAGTACTTC; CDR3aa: CASSKTGRSALAKNIQYF
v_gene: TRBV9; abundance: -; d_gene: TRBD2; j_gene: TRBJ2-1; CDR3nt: TGTGCCAGCAGCCCGGGACTAGCGGGAGGAAGCAATGAGCAGTTCTTC; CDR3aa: CASSPGLAGGSNEQFF
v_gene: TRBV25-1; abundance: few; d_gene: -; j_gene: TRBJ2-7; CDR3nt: TGTGCCAGCAGTGAGCTTAACCTGGAGCAGTACTTC; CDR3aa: CASSELNLEQYF
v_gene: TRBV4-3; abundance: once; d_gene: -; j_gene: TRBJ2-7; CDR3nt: TGCGCCAGCAGCCAAGCCAGGGGGGGGACACTTTCCTACGAGCAGTACTTC; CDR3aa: CASSQARGGTLSYEQYF
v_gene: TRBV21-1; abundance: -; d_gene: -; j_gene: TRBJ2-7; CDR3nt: TGTGCCAGCAGCAAATGGAGACAGGTGGACGAGCAGTACTTC; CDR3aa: CASSKWRQVDEQYF
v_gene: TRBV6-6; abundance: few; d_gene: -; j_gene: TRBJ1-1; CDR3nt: TGTGCCAGCAGTCTACAAATTGGGGTTAGCACTGAAGCTTTCTTT; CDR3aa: CASSLQIGVSTEAFF
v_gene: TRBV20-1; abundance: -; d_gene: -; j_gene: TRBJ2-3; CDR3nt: TGCAGTGCTCCTCGCACAGATACGCAGTATTTT; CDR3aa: CSAPRTDTQYF
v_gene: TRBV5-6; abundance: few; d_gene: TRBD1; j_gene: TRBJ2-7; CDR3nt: TGTGCCAGCAGCTTAACCGGGACAGGGAACGAGCAGTACTTC; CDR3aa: CASSLTGTGNEQYF
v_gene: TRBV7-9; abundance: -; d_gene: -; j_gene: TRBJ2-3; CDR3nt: TGTGCCAGCAGCTTTTTCCGACAGAACAGGGATACGCAGTATTTT; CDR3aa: CASSFFRQNRDTQYF
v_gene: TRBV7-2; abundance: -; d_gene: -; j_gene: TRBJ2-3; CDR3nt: TGTGCCAGCAGCTCCTCTCTCTATACGCAGTATTTT; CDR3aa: CASSSSLYTQYF
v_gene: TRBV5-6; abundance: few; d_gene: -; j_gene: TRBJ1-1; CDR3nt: TGTGCCAGCAGCCGGCTCGACGGGGCCGCGGGTGAAGCTTTCTTT; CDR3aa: CASSRLDGAAGEAFF
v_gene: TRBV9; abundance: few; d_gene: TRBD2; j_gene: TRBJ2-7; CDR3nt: TGTGCCAGCAGCGTAGGGCTAGCGGGCGAGCAGTACTTC; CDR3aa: CASSVGLAGEQYF
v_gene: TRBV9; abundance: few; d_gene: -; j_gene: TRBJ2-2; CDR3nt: TGTGCCAGCAGCGATGGAGAGCCAGAAGAGGGGGGCGTCAACACCGGGGAGCTGTTTTTT; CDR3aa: CASSDGEPEEGGVNTGELFF
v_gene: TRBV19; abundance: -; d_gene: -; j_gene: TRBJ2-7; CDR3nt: TGTGCCAGTAGACCGGGCCCGGGGTGGGAGCAGTACTTC; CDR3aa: CASRPGPGWEQYF
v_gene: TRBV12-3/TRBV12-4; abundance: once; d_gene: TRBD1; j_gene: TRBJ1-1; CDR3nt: TGTGCCAGCAGTTTCGACAGGGGGCAGCAAGCTTTCTTT; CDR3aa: CASSFDRGQQAFF
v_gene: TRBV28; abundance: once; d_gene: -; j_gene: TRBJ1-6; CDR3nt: TGTGCCAGCAGTTTAAACCACTCACCCCTCCACTTT; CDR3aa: CASSLNHSPLHF
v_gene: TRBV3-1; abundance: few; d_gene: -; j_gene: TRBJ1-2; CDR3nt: TGTGCCAGCAGCCCAGGGGTTTCCGGCTATGGCTACACCTTC; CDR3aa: CASSPGVSGYGYTF
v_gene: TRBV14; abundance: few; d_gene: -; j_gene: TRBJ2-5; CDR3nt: TGTGCCAGCAGCCAAGTGGGGCGGAACCAAGAGACCCAGTACTTC; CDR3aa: CASSQVGRNQETQYF
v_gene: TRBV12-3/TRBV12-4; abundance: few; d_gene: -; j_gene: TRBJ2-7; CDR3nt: TGTGCCAGCAGTGAGCTACCAGGCCCCTACGAGCAGTACTTC; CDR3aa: CASSELPGPYEQYF
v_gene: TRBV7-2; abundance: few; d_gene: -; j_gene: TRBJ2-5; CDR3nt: TGTGCCAGCAGCTTAGCGGGGAGCCTTGAGACCCAGTACTTC; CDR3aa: CASSLAGSLETQYF
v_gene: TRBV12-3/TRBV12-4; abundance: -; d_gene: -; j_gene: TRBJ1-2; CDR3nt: TGTGCCAGCAGTTCAGGGGTATTCGCTACTAACTATGGCTACACCTTC; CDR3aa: CASSSGVFATNYGYTF
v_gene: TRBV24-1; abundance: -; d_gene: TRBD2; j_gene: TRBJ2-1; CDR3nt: TGTGCCACCAGTGATTTCGGAGCGGGAGGGCGCAATGAGCAGTTCTTC; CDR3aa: CATSDFGAGGRNEQFF
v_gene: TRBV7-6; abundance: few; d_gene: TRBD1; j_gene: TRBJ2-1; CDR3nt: TGTGCCAGCAGCTCCCACCGGACAGGGCCCTACAATGAGCAGTTCTTC; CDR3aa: CASSSHRTGPYNEQFF
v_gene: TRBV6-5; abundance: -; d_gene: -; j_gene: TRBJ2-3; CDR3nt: TGTGCCAGCAGTTATTCTGGGGCTCGCACAGATACGCAGTATTTT; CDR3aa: CASSYSGARTDTQYF
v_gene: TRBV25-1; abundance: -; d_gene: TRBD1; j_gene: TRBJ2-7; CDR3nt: TGTGCCAGCAGTGAAGGACAGGGCCCCTACGAGCAGTACTTC; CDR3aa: CASSEGQGPYEQYF
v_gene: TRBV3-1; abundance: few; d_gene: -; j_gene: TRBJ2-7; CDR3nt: TGTGCCAGCAGCCTCGGGACTCTCACCTACGAGCAGTACTTC; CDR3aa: CASSLGTLTYEQYF
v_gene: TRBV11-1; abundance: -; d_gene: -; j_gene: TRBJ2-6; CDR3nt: TGTGCCAGCGGCCCTGGGGCCAACGTCCTGACTTTC; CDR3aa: CASGPGANVLTF
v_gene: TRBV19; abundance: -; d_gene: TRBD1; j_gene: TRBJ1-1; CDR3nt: TGTGCCAGTAGTATGACAGGGGAGGGCACTGAAGCTTTCTTT; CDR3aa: CASSMTGEGTEAFF
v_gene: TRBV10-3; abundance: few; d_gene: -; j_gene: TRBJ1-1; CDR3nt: TGTGCCATCACTGGGGAGGGAGCCTTTGAAGCTTTCTTT; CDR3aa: CAITGEGAFEAFF
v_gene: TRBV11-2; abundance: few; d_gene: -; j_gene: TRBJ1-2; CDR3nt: TGTGCCAGCAGCTTAGCAGGGTTTGGCGGGGGCGACTATGGCTACACCTTC; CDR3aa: CASSLAGFGGGDYGYTF
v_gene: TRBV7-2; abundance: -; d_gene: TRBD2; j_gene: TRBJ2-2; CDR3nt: TGTGCCAGCAGCCGAAGGGAGGGCGGGGAGCTGTTTTTT; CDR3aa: CASSRREGGELFF
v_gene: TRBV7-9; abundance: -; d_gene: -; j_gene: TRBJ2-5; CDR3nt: TGTGCCAGCAGCTCAATGTTGCGAGAGACCCAGTACTTC; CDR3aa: CASSSMLRETQYF
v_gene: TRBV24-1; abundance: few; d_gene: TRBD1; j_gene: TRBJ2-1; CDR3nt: TGTGCCACCAGTGAGAAAGACAGGGGAAGAACCTACAATGAGCAGTTCTTC; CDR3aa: CATSEKDRGRTYNEQFF
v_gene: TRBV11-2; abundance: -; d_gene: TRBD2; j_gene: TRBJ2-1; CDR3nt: TGTGCCAGCCGAGGACTAAGCGGGGTCAATGAGCAGTTCTTC; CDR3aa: CASRGLSGVNEQFF
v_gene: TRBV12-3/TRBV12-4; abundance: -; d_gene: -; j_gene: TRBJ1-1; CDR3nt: TGTGCCACCCACTGGGGGGCGAACACTGAAGCTTTCTTT; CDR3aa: CATHWGANTEAFF
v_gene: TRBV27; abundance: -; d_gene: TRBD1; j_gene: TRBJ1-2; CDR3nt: TGTGCCAGCAGTTTCACAGGGGGCTATTATGGCTACACCTTC; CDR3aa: CASSFTGGYYGYTF
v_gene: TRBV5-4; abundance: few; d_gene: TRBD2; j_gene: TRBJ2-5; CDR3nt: TGTGCCAGCAGCTTGGTTAACGGACTAGGGCAAGAGACCCAGTACTTC; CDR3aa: CASSLVNGLGQETQYF
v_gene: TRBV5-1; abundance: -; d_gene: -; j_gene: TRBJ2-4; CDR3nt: TGCGCCAGCAGCTTGGGAGACGTGGCCAAAAACATTCAGTACTTC; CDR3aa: CASSLGDVAKNIQYF